This is a list of T cell receptor beta chains from one sample in a study of regulatory T cells in long-lasting Graves disease. TCRdb analysed the multiplex PCR reads with MiXCR anew, one entry per CDR3 protein. The sample contains around 340,000 distinct CDR3 sequences, about 20% of which appear only once. The sequences come from peripheral blood mononuclear cells (PBMCs), collected when the disease was refractory, from a patient treated with antithyroid drugs. The receptors were sampled from a female donor with Graves disease. CDR3s include the opening cysteine and the closing phenylalanine or tryptophan. The order of the fields is D gene, clone size, J gene, V gene, CDR3 DNA, CDR3 protein. A D gene is named only where the DNA matches it firmly. Not all rows give a size; the values are once, few, many and, for expanded clones, a class.

TRBD2,few,TRBJ2-5,TRBV4-2,TGTGCCAGCAGCCAAGGTTTGCTAGCGGGGACGGGAGAGACCCAGTACTTC,CASSQGLLAGTGETQYF
.,many,TRBJ2-5,TRBV27,TGTGCCAGCTTACAAGAGACCCAGTACTTC,CASLQETQYF
.,many,TRBJ1-5,TRBV2,TGTGCCAGCAGTGGGGTGGGGCAGGAACAGCCCCAGCATTTT,CASSGVGQEQPQHF
.,many,TRBJ2-4,TRBV2,TGTGCCAGCAAATTGAGGGGGTATAGCGGGCGGGGCAAGGTGAACATTCAGTACTTC,CASKLRGYSGRGKVNIQYF
.,many,TRBJ1-2,TRBV20-1,TGCAGTGCTAAGACAGGTTGGGGCTATGGCTACACCTTC,CSAKTGWGYGYTF
.,.,TRBJ2-5,TRBV6-1,TGTGCCAGCATGGACCTCAGCGCCCGAGGGACCCAGTACTTC,CASMDLSARGTQYF
.,.,TRBJ2-1,TRBV7-9,TGTGCCAGCAGCTTAGATCGCTGGAATGAGCAGTTCTTC,CASSLDRWNEQFF
.,.,TRBJ1-6,TRBV7-2,TGTGCCAGCAGCTTAAAGGGTTTAGGTTTAACAGGGAACCCCTATAATTCACCCCTCCACTTT,CASSLKGLGLTGNPYNSPLHF
.,few,TRBJ2-7,TRBV5-1,TGCGCCAGCAGCTTTCAACAGGTCCACGAGCAGTACTTC,CASSFQQVHEQYF
TRBD1,.,TRBJ1-2,TRBV10-3,TGTGCCATCGGCCGACCGGGACAGAACTATGGCTACACCTTC,CAIGRPGQNYGYTF
.,.,TRBJ1-1,TRBV20-1,TGCAGTGCAAGGGGGAGGAACACTGAAGCTTTCTTT,CSARGRNTEAFF
.,.,TRBJ1-2,TRBV4-1,TGCGCCAGCAGCCAAGGGCCCTTGGGGGGCCTTGGCTACACCTTC,CASSQGPLGGLGYTF
TRBD1,many,TRBJ2-7,TRBV28,TGTGCCAGCAGACTCACCGGGACAGGGGGCATCGGGCAGTACTTC,CASRLTGTGGIGQYF
.,few,TRBJ1-2,TRBV7-2,TGTGCCAGCAGCTTAAATATAGTAGCCTATGGCTACACCTTC,CASSLNIVAYGYTF
.,many,TRBJ2-5,TRBV7-7,TGTGCTAGCAGCGAGGAGGGGGGGCGCGGGACCCAGTACTTC,CASSEEGGRGTQYF
TRBD1,few,TRBJ1-2,TRBV19,TGTGCCAGTAGTGCAGGGGCGGGACAGCGTGGGTATGGCTACACCTTC,CASSAGAGQRGYGYTF
.,.,TRBJ2-1,TRBV3-1,TGTGCCAGCAGCCCCCGCGGTAGCAACAATGAGCAGTTCTTC,CASSPRGSNNEQFF
.,.,TRBJ2-1,TRBV11-3,TGTGCCAGCAGCTCAGGGGGGGGGACCTACAATGAGCAGTTCTTC,CASSSGGGTYNEQFF
TRBD2,few,TRBJ2-7,TRBV6-1,TGTGCCAGCAGTGCACTCCGGGACTACCTCTACGAGCAGTACTTC,CASSALRDYLYEQYF
TRBD2,many,TRBJ2-5,TRBV2,TGTGCCAGTGTCGGCGGGGGGTTAGAGACCCAGTACTTC,CASVGGGLETQYF
TRBD2,.,TRBJ2-3,TRBV7-9,TGTGCCGGCGCCGGGACTAGCGGGTCCCTTGCGCAGTATTTT,CAGAGTSGSLAQYF
TRBD1,many,TRBJ1-1,TRBV28,TGTGCCAGCAGTCCACCGCTGTCCAGGGGGGGTGAAGCTTTCTTT,CASSPPLSRGGEAFF
TRBD1,.,TRBJ2-5,TRBV5-1,TGCGCCAGCAGCGAAGACAGGGGGGATCCAGAGACCCAGTACTTC,CASSEDRGDPETQYF